Listed below are T cell receptor beta chains from one sample, sequenced in a study of T cell repertoires in cytomegalovirus infection. TCRdb reprocessed the reads via MiXCR and lists one record per CDR3 protein. The sample records around 740,000 distinct CDR3 sequences, under 40% being singletons. The sequenced sample consisted of PBMCs. Every receptor here comes from a human donor in good health (CMV status not recorded). Some clones in this sample may be carry-over from other donors' samples. CDR3s include the opening cysteine and the closing phenylalanine or tryptophan. A D gene is named only where the DNA matches it firmly. Not every row has a clone size; where given, it reads once, few, many or a size class.

J	size	D	V	DNA	CDR3
TRBJ1-1	few	.	TRBV5-1	TGCGCCAGCAGCTTGGGATCAGGGTGGGGTAACACTGAAGCTTTCTTT	CASSLGSGWGNTEAFF
TRBJ2-7	.	.	TRBV4-3	TGCGCCAGCAGCCGGATCCACATGGGCGGGTCCGCCGAGCAGTACTTC	CASSRIHMGGSAEQYF
TRBJ2-4	.	.	TRBV20-1	TGCAGTGCTAGTTTACAGCGGAAAAACATTCAGTACTTC	CSASLQRKNIQYF
TRBJ2-3	few	.	TRBV12-3/TRBV12-4	TGTGCCAGCAGTTTAGCCGCATCAACCACAGATACGCAGTATTTT	CASSLAASTTDTQYF
TRBJ1-5	.	.	TRBV18	TGTGCCAGCTCACCAATTGGGGAGAATCAGCCCCAGCATTTT	CASSPIGENQPQHF
TRBJ1-6	many	.	TRBV7-9	TGTGCCAGCAGCACGGGACAAGGATTGGGCGGACCCCTCCACTTT	CASSTGQGLGGPLHF
TRBJ2-1	.	.	TRBV9	TGTGCCAGCAGCGTCGACAGGTACAATGAGCAGTTCTTC	CASSVDRYNEQFF
TRBJ2-2	few	TRBD2	TRBV7-9	TGTGCCAGCATCTCGCTGGGACCCGGACTAGCGGGGGGGCCCGGGGAGCTGTTTTTT	CASISLGPGLAGGPGELFF
TRBJ1-5	.	.	TRBV20-1	TGCAGTGCTAGAGTAGCAGAAAATAGCAATCAGCCCCAGCATTTT	CSARVAENSNQPQHF
TRBJ2-7	.	TRBD2	TRBV27	TGTGCCAGCAGCCATCTACGGGGGGAGAGGTACGAGCAGTACTTC	CASSHLRGERYEQYF
TRBJ2-2	.	TRBD1	TRBV10-3	TGTGCCATCAGGATGGGACAGGGGACCGGGGAGCTGTTTTTT	CAIRMGQGTGELFF
TRBJ2-1	few	.	TRBV4-3	TGCGCCAGCAGCCAAGAAGTCCTCGCGGGCAATGAGCAGTTCTTC	CASSQEVLAGNEQFF